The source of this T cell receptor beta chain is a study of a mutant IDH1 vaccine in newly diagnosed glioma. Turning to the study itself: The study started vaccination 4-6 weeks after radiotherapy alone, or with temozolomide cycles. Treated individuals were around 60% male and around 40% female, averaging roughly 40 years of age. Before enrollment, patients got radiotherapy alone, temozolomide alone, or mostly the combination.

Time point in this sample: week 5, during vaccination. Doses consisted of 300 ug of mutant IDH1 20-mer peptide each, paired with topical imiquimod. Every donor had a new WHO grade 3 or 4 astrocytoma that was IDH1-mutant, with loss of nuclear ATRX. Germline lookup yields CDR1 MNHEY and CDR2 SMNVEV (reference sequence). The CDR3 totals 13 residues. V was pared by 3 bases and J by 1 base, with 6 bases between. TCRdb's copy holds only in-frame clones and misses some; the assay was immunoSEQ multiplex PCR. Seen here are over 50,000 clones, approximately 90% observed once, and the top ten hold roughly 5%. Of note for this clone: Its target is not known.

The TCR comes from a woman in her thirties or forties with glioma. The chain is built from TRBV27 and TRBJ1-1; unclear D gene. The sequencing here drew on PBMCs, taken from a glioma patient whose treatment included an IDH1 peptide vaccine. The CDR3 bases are TGTGCCAGCAGTTTGAGGAGGAACACTGAAGCTTTCTTT. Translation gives CASSLRRNTEAFF.